The 9 T cell receptor beta chains listed next were all sequenced from one sample in a study of glioma-infiltrating T cells. Amplification of TCR alpha and beta CDR3 regions from RNA used iRepertoire nested multiplex PCR. TCRdb reanalysed the multiplex PCR reads using MiXCR and keeps one entry per CDR3 protein. The sample records about 93,000 distinct CDR3 sequences, roughly 40% being singletons. Sequencing used glioma tissue, nonneoplastic brain tissue, or PBMCs (not recorded which). Receptors were obtained from a human donor with low-grade glioma or glioblastoma, undergoing nonglioma brain surgery, or in good health (not recorded which).

Of note for this clonotype: The junction and the germline gene differ at one end; a read error may be behind it. The chain links TRBV6-1 to TRBJ1-5; 10 bases match TRBD1. Germline CDR1 reads MNHNS; CDR2 reads SASEGT. The CDR3 contains 15 residues. DNA for the CDR3: TGTGCCATCAGTGAGCCCGGACAGGGGGGGCGGCCCCAGCATTTT. Amino acids: CAISEPGQGGRPQHF.

Points on this clonotype: Since no conserved phenylalanine or tryptophan closes the CDR3, a read error is the likely cause. The chain links TRBV11-2 to TRBJ2-2; 10 bases fit TRBD2. Per the germline V gene, CDR1 is SGHAT and CDR2 is FQNNGV. The V gene end was trimmed by 9 bases and the J gene end by 6 bases; junction bases not matched to a gene: 10. The CDR3 contains 15 residues. The CDR3 DNA reads as TGTGCCAGTAGCCTTAGCGGGAGGAGGCCCGGGGAGCTGTTTTAT. Translation gives CASSLSGRRPGELFY.

This clonotype showed up many times. The chain has TRBV12-3 or TRBV12-4 and TRBJ2-7; D ambiguous. V lost 3 bases and J 5 bases, leaving 11 bases between the germline ends. The CDR3 runs to 13 residues. CDR3 loop: CASSFQVINEQYF. The CDR3 nucleotides read TGTGCCAGCAGTTTCCAAGTAATTAACGAGCAGTACTTC.

In the case of this clonotype: This may be a read error, as it is one base from a much larger clone. The chain has TRBV30 and TRBJ1-1, with D possibly being TRBD1 (6 bases). Trimming shortened V by 2 bases and J by 10 bases, and 20 bases separated the two germline ends. Germline V gives CDR1 GTSNPN, CDR2 SVGIG (reference sequence). CDR3 length equals 14 residues. The CDR3 DNA follows: TGTGCCTGGAGTTACGGACAGAGGGCGGCTGCAGCTTTCTTT. Amino acids: CAWSYGQRAAAAFF. The full variable domain, completed using reference TRBV30 and TRBJ1-1, is SQTIHQWPATLVQPVGSPLSLECTVEGTSNPNLYWYRQAAGRGLQLLFYSVGIGQISSEVPQNLSASRPQDRQFILSSKKLLLSDSGFYLCAWSYGQRAAAAFFGQGTRLTVV.

This clonotype came up a few times. The genes are TRBV9 and TRBJ2-7; D unclear. CDR1 and CDR2 from the germline V gene are SGDLS and YYNGEE. Trimming left V 3 bases short and J 0 bases short, with 7 bases between. The CDR3 totals 13 residues. The CDR3 DNA is TGTGCCAGCAGCGGACAAAACTCCTACGAGCAGTACTTC. It encodes CASSGQNSYEQYF.

The chain links TRBV27 to TRBJ1-1, with D hard to call. CDR1 and CDR2 (germline): MNHEY, SMNVEV (reference sequence). The germline V and J ends were trimmed by 3 bases and 4 bases, with 6 bases remaining between them. This CDR3 contains 12 residues. The CDR3: CASSFRGTEAFF. The CDR3 bases are TGTGCCAGCAGTTTTCGGGGCACTGAAGCTTTCTTT.

This clonotype was recorded at least ten times. The genes are TRBV9 and TRBJ2-3; TRBD1 aligns across 9 bases. J lost 3 bases, V lost 2 bases, and 7 bases had no gene match. Germline CDR1 is SGDLS and CDR2 is YYNGEE. The CDR3 loop spans 16 amino acids. CDR3 DNA: TGTGCCAGCAGCGTGACACAGGGGGCGCGAACAGATACGCAGTATTTT. This encodes CASSVTQGARTDTQYF.

This clonotype was counted ten times or more. The rearrangement links TRBV6-1 to TRBJ2-7; perhaps D is TRBD1 or TRBD2 (5 bases each). CDR1 MNHNS and CDR2 SASEGT come from the germline V gene. V gave up 4 bases and J gave up 4 bases, with 8 bases separating them. This CDR3 has 12 amino acids. The chain's CDR3 is CASSVEGYEQYF. CDR3 nucleotides: TGTGCCAGCAGTGTAGAGGGGTACGAGCAGTACTTC.

This clonotype was picked up many times. The chain has TRBV7-9 and TRBJ1-5; unclear D gene. The CDR3 totals 12 residues. Trimming took 4 bases from V and 8 from J, leaving 9 bases between them. Germline CDR1 and CDR2: SEHNR and FQNEAQ (reference sequence). For the CDR3, the DNA is TGTGCCAGCAGCTACGGCGCGAAGCCCCAGCATTTT. This gives the protein CASSYGAKPQHF. Complete variable domain (other parts from reference TRBV7-9 and TRBJ1-5): DTGVSQNPRHKITKRGQNVTFRCDPISEHNRLYWYRQTLGQGPEFLTYFQNEAQLEKSRLLSDRFSAERPKGSFSTLEIQRTEQGDSAMYLCASSYGAKPQHFGDGTRLSIL.